The 21 T cell receptor beta chains below were found in one sample sequenced in a study of blood T cell repertoires in COVID-19. Method: immunoSEQ multiplex PCR; TCRdb's copy keeps in-frame clones and lacks some. The sample holds some 78,000 clones, less than 95% seen once. Sequenced material: peripheral blood. These receptor sequences come from a woman aged 50 to 60 in a cohort sampled during active COVID-19.

CDR3 sequence (DNA): TGTGCCAGCAGCCCTTCTAGCGGAGCGTACTACGAGCAGTACTTC. Protein sequence: CASSPSSGAYYEQYF. The chain has TRBV4-2 and TRBJ2-7; 7 nucleotides match TRBD2. The CDR3 runs 15 residues. Germline V gives CDR1 LGHNA, CDR2 YNFKEQ. Germline trimming cut 4 bases from V and 3 bases from J; bases unmatched to any gene: 9.

The V call is TRBV28, the J call TRBJ2-5; possibly TRBD1 for D (7 bases). Germline V lookup: CDR1 MDHEN, CDR2 SYDVKM. V was shortened by 7 bases and J by 3 bases, with 15 bases between the two germline ends. This CDR3 has 14 amino acids. This CDR3 is CASNQQGRKETQYF. CDR3 coding DNA: TGTGCCAGCAATCAACAGGGGAGGAAAGAGACCCAGTACTTC. The variable domain in full, with the rest retrieved from reference TRBV28 and TRBJ2-5, is DVKVTQSSRYLVKRTGEKVFLECVQDMDHENMFWYRQDPGLGLRLIYFSYDVKMKEKGDIPEGYSVSREKKERFSLILESASTNQTSMYLCASNQQGRKETQYFGPGTRLLVL.

The chain couples TRBV29-1 to TRBJ2-7; 8 bases map to TRBD1. The CDR3 has 13 amino acids. The V gene end was trimmed by 0 bases and the J gene end by 5 bases; junction bases not matched to a gene: 3. CDR1 and CDR2 from the germline V gene are SQVTM and ANQGSEA. The CDR3 DNA reads as TGCAGCGTTGAAGATTCAGGGGGCCACGAGCAGTACTTC. It specifies CSVEDSGGHEQYF.

The chain carries TRBV19 and TRBJ2-5; D gene unclear. Germline V gives CDR1 LNHDA, CDR2 SQIVND (reference sequence). V gave up 5 bases and J gave up 9 bases, with 16 bases separating them. This CDR3 comprises 13 residues. CDR3 coding DNA: TGTGCCAGTAGTTCTGAGCGCCGGTCGGCCCAGTACTTC. It specifies CASSSERRSAQYF.

This clone was counted once. The chain recombines TRBV5-1 with TRBJ1-2, with TRBD1 matching 9 bases. CDR1 and CDR2 (germline): SGHRS, YFSETQ. Trimming cost V 3 bases and J 3 bases; bases outside gene matches: 6. The CDR3 is made up of 15 amino acids. CDR3 in DNA: TGCGCCAGCAGCTCCACAGGGGGCGCGGACTATGGCTACACCTTC. The encoded protein is CASSSTGGADYGYTF.

As DNA, the CDR3 is TGTGCCAGCAGCCCCCACTCCCCCTACGAGCAGTACTTC. Protein sequence: CASSPHSPYEQYF. This chain connects TRBV27 to TRBJ2-7; no definite D call. V was pared by 6 bases and J by 2 bases, with 11 bases between. Per germline, CDR1 MNHEY and CDR2 SMNVEV (reference sequence). CDR3 length equals 13 residues.

In regard to this clone: A read error may produce the germline difference seen at one junction end. The CDR3 loop reads CASSPSGLNNGELFF. The CDR3 bases are TGTGCCAGCAGCCCTTCTGGGCTGAACAACGGGGAGCTGTTTTTT. The chain recombines TRBV9 with TRBJ2-2, with D unresolved. CDR1 and CDR2 from the germline V gene are SGDLS and YYNGEE. The CDR3 contains 15 residues.

This chain connects TRBV10-3 to TRBJ2-2; tentative D call: TRBD2 (6 bases). The germline V gene encodes CDR1 ENHRY and CDR2 SYGVKD. This CDR3 spans 15 amino acids. V was shortened by 8 bases and J by 7 bases, with 20 bases between the two germline ends. The CDR3 DNA is TGTGCCATCCAAGACGGGAGTGAGATGGGCGGGGAGCTGTTTTTT. Translated: CAIQDGSEMGGELFF.

This clone was counted a single time. This chain uses TRBV5-4 with TRBJ2-5; 7 nucleotides match TRBD2. The CDR3 totals 13 residues. Per the germline V gene, CDR1 is SGHNT and CDR2 is YYREEE (reference sequence). V trimming: 9 bases; J trimming: 4 bases; junction bases outside the gene matches: 9. The CDR3 sequence: CATRTREAETQYF. The CDR3 coding sequence is TGTGCCACTCGGACCCGGGAGGCAGAGACCCAGTACTTC.

This chain's CDR3 is CASSPAATDTQYF. CDR3 coding DNA: TGTGCCAGCAGCCCCGCGGCCACAGATACGCAGTATTTT. The chain recombines TRBV11-2 with TRBJ2-3; D is uncertain. The CDR3 sequence is 13 residues long. Germline CDR1 SGHAT, CDR2 FQNNGV. V was clipped by 5 bases and J by 2 bases, with 8 bases between them.

The chain recombines TRBV5-1 with TRBJ2-6; D unclear. The CDR3 length is 16 residues. Trimming left V 0 bases short and J 0 bases short, with 7 bases between. Germline V gene data show CDR1 as SGHRS and CDR2 as YFSETQ. Here the CDR3 reads CASSLGQHSGANVLTF. CDR3 nucleotide sequence: TGCGCCAGCAGCTTGGGGCAACACTCTGGGGCCAACGTCCTGACTTTC. Full variable domain (outside the CDR3, taken from reference TRBV5-1 and TRBJ2-6): KAGVTQTPRYLIKTRGQQVTLSCSPISGHRSVSWYQQTPGQGLQFLFEYFSETQRNKGNFPGRFSGRQFSNSRSEMNVSTLELGDSALYLCASSLGQHSGANVLTFGAGSRLTVL.

The rearrangement uses TRBV28 and TRBJ2-3; 8 positions agree with TRBD1. V lost 6 bases, J lost 2 bases, and 7 bases stayed unmatched. Germline V gives CDR1 MDHEN, CDR2 SYDVKM. This CDR3 is built from 15 residues. The CDR3 reads CASRTGQENTDTQYF. DNA for the CDR3: TGTGCCAGCAGGACGGGACAGGAGAACACAGATACGCAGTATTTT. The complete variable domain, with remaining parts taken from reference TRBV28 and TRBJ2-3, reads DVKVTQSSRYLVKRTGEKVFLECVQDMDHENMFWYRQDPGLGLRLIYFSYDVKMKEKGDIPEGYSVSREKKERFSLILESASTNQTSMYLCASRTGQENTDTQYFGPGTRLTVL.

This chain connects TRBV7-8 to TRBJ2-1; TRBD2 matches 12 bases. The CDR3 contains 17 residues. Germline V gene lookup returns CDR1 SGHVS and CDR2 FQNEAQ. Losses at the gene ends were 5 bases for V and 8 bases for J; bases not matched to a gene: 13. The DNA for the CDR3 is TGTGCCAGCAGCCTTACCCCGACTAGCGGGAGAACCTATGAGCAGTTCTTC. This gives the protein CASSLTPTSGRTYEQFF.

This clone is a singleton in its sample. This rearrangement joins TRBV14 to TRBJ2-1; 14 positions match TRBD2. Germline assignment: CDR1 SGHDN and CDR2 FVKESK. The CDR3 runs 15 residues. V shed 5 bases and J 10 bases; nucleotides not matched to a gene: 7. The CDR3: CASSGLAGGVGEQFF. CDR3 DNA sequence: TGTGCCAGCAGCGGACTAGCGGGAGGAGTAGGCGAGCAGTTCTTC.

The chain joins TRBV5-1 to TRBJ1-1; D is uncertain. Deletions cut 0 bases from V and 3 bases from J, with 12 bases between. The germline V gene has CDR1 SGHRS and CDR2 YFSETQ. The CDR3 covers 15 residues. This chain's CDR3 is CASSLGDSRDTEAFF. Written as DNA, the CDR3 is TGCGCCAGCAGCTTGGGCGACTCCCGGGACACTGAAGCTTTCTTT. Full variable domain (rest looked up from reference TRBV5-1 and TRBJ1-1): KAGVTQTPRYLIKTRGQQVTLSCSPISGHRSVSWYQQTPGQGLQFLFEYFSETQRNKGNFPGRFSGRQFSNSRSEMNVSTLELGDSALYLCASSLGDSRDTEAFFGQGTRLTVV.

This rearrangement joins TRBV28 to TRBJ2-6; 9 positions agree with TRBD2. Germline V lookup: CDR1 MDHEN, CDR2 SYDVKM. The CDR3 length is 17 residues. V lost 7 bases to trimming and J lost 4 bases; unmatched junction nucleotides: 11. The CDR3 here is CASTRPGLAGGANVLTF. CDR3 DNA sequence: TGTGCCAGCACCCGACCGGGACTAGCAGGCGGGGCCAACGTCCTGACTTTC.

V usage is TRBV7-9 and J usage is TRBJ2-7; 14 nucleotides agree with TRBD2. The CDR3 loop spans 16 amino acids. From germline, CDR1 is SEHNR and CDR2 FQNEAQ (reference sequence). Germline trimming cut 5 bases from V and 5 bases from J; bases unmatched to any gene: 8. This CDR3 is CASSPAGTSGRNEQYF. The CDR3 coding sequence is TGTGCCAGCAGCCCGGCCGGGACTAGCGGGAGAAACGAGCAGTACTTC.

In its sample, this clone was seen once. V gene TRBV5-5 combines with J gene TRBJ1-1; TRBD1 is a possible D gene (5 bases). The CDR3 is 14 amino acids. The V gene lost 0 bases and the J gene lost 3 bases, with 9 bases spanning the gap. CDR1 is SGHKS and CDR2 is YYEKEE in the germline V gene (reference sequence). The CDR3 nucleotides are TGTGCCAGCAGCTTGGGCGGGGGTGACACTGAAGCTTTCTTT. This codes for CASSLGGGDTEAFF. The whole variable domain, filled in from reference TRBV5-5 and TRBJ1-1, reads DAGVTQSPTHLIKTRGQQVTLRCSPISGHKSVSWYQQVLGQGPQFIFQYYEKEERGRGNFPDRFSARQFPNYSSELNVNALLLGDSALYLCASSLGGGDTEAFFGQGTRLTVV.

CDR3 sequence (DNA): TGTGCCATCCAACAGGGGTCCCTTCCCAATCAGCCCCAGCATTTT. As protein: CAIQQGSLPNQPQHF. The chain has TRBV24-1 and TRBJ1-5, with 7 bases fitting TRBD1. The CDR3 sequence is 15 residues long. V lost 11 bases and J lost 3; bases outside the gene matches: 12. Germline CDR1 KGHDR, CDR2 SFDVKD.

This clone turned up a few times. The V and J genes are TRBV2 and TRBJ1-6; 8 nucleotides match TRBD1. Losses at the gene ends were 5 bases for V and 9 bases for J; bases not matched to a gene: 6. This CDR3 is built from 14 residues. Germline values: CDR1 SNHLY, CDR2 FYNNEI. CDR3 residues: CASSLTTGGSPLHF. The CDR3 region has the DNA TGTGCCAGCAGTTTGACTACAGGGGGTTCACCCCTCCACTTT.

V usage is TRBV29-1 and J usage is TRBJ2-7; possible D gene TRBD1, 6 bases. With 7 bases removed from V and 1 base from J, the gap between germline ends came to 14 bases. CDR3 length: 13 amino acids. Germline V gene lookup returns CDR1 SQVTM and CDR2 ANQGSEA. CDR3 nucleotide sequence: TGCAGCGCAGCCGGGACAAATTCCTACGAGCAGTACTTC. It is translated as CSAAGTNSYEQYF.